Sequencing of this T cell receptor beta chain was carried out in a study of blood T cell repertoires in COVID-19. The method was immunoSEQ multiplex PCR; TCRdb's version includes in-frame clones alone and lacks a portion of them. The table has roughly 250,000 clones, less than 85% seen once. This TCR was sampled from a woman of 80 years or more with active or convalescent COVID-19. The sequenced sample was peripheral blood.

The DNA for the CDR3 is TGTGCCAGCAGTCCACCTCAGGGGGCGGGTGAAAAACTGTTTTTT. This codes for CASSPPQGAGEKLFF. V and J are TRBV28 and TRBJ1-4; 8 nucleotides align to TRBD1. Germline-derived CDR1 and CDR2 are MDHEN and SYDVKM. The length of the CDR3 is 15 residues. V gave up 5 bases and J gave up 7 bases; unmatched junction bases: 9.